The clone carrying this T cell receptor (beta chain) was seen only once. Germline loops: CDR1 MGHRA, CDR2 YSYEKL. The CDR3 totals 14 residues. The V end was cut by 5 bases, the J end by 7 bases, with 15 bases between. The data were obtained in a study of blood T cell repertoires in COVID-19. The wider study: Samples taken during acute and convalescent COVID-19 were collected in the United States, Italy and Spain.

The assay was immunoSEQ multiplex PCR, and TCRdb's table has in-frame clones only and misses some. The repertoire holds 120,000 or so clones, with about 81% as singletons. The V call is TRBV4-1, the J call TRBJ1-5, with D maybe TRBD1 (5 bases). The receptor comes from a woman aged 50 to 60 with acute or convalescent COVID-19. Sequencing was carried out using peripheral blood. The CDR3 loop reads CASSFIQDGQPQHF. The CDR3 nucleotides read TGCGCCAGCAGCTTTATACAGGATGGGCAGCCCCAGCATTTT.